This TCR beta chain came from a study of cytomegalovirus exposure and HLA in healthy donors. The repertoire was sequenced with immunoSEQ multiplex PCR; TCRdb's copy has only in-frame clones and lacks some. Of approximately 71,000 clones listed, 91% are singletons. V dropped 7 bases and J dropped 8 bases, with 15 bases sitting between them. This CDR3 region has 13 residues. Germline V CDR1 and CDR2: SEHNR, FQNEAQ (reference sequence). This clone appeared a single time. This receptor was obtained from a young man in good health and CMV-seronegative. The genes are TRBV7-9 and TRBJ2-4, with a possible D match to TRBD2 (5 bases). Sequencing input: PBMCs. CDR3 sequence: CASTSTGMHIQYF. The CDR3 DNA reads as TGTGCCAGCACCTCTACCGGGATGCACATTCAGTACTTC.